Only a few counts were recorded for the clone carrying this TCR beta chain. Its target is not known. This specimen comes from a study of T-cell memory formation after mild COVID-19. General observations from the study: Cross-reactive memory apparently joined, as some responding clones appeared in pre-infection memory.

One entry per CDR3 protein, called by TCRdb with MiXCR from the 5' RACE reads. Here the sample spans a few hundred thousand distinct CDR3 sequences, approximately 20% being singletons. There are 14 residues in the CDR3. The germline gives CDR1 SGHTA, CDR2 FQGNSA. J lost 7 bases, V lost 2 bases, and 7 bases had no gene match. Sequenced sample: PBMCs or a T cell subset sorted from them (not recorded which). The V gene is TRBV7-2, the J gene TRBJ2-5, with 7 bases fitting TRBD1. The clonotype comes from a man younger than 35 who had mild COVID-19 (a few samples of this study predate the infection). Cell type and time point are not known. CDR3 amino acids: CASSLHQGEGTQYF. The CDR3 DNA sequence: TGTGCCAGCAGCTTACATCAGGGGGAAGGGACCCAGTACTTC.